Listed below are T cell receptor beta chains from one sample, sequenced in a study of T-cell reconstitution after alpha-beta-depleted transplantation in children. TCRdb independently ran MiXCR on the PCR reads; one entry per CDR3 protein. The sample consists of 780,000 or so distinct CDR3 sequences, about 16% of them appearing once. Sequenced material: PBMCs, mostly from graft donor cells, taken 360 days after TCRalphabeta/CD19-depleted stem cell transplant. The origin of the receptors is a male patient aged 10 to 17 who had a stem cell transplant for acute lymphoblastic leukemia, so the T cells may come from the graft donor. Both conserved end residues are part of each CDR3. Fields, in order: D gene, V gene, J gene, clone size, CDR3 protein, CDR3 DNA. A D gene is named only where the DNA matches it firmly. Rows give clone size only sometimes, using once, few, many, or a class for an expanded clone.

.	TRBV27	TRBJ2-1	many	CASSRPLSPSRRNEQFF	TGTGCCAGCAGCCGGCCACTAAGTCCCAGTCGGAGGAATGAGCAGTTCTTC
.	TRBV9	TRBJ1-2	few	CASSVSIFGGYTF	TGTGCCAGCAGCGTTTCTATTTTCGGTGGCTACACCTTC
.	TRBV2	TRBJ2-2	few	CASRAEVGSGELFF	TGTGCCAGCAGGGCAGAAGTAGGATCCGGGGAGCTGTTTTTT
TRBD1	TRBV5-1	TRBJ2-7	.	CASSWGSAGGAYEQYF	TGCGCCAGCAGCTGGGGGTCGGCAGGGGGCGCCTACGAGCAGTACTTC
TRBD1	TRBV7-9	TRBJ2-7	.	CASSLPGQGEQYF	TGTGCCAGCAGCTTACCAGGACAGGGCGAGCAGTACTTC
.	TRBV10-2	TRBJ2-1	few	CASSGQGIGTQFF	TGCGCCAGCAGTGGGCAAGGAATCGGGACGCAGTTCTTC
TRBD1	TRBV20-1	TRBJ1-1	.	CSARTGGGF	TGCAGTGCTAGAACAGGGGGCGGCTTT
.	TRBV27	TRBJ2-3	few	CASSFFGGGTDTQYF	TGTGCCAGCAGTTTCTTTGGCGGAGGAACAGATACGCAGTATTTT
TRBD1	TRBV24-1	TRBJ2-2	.	CATSEPGGGTGELFF	TGTGCCACCAGTGAGCCAGGGGGTGGCACCGGGGAGCTGTTTTTT
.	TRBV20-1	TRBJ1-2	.	CSASDGGGYGYTF	TGCAGTGCTAGCGACGGCGGAGGCTATGGCTACACCTTC
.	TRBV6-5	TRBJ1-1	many	CASSTGGGNTEAFF	TGTGCCAGCAGTACGGGAGGAGGGAACACTGAAGCTTTCTTT
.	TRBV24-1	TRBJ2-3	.	CGASDLSTGPRDTQYF	TGTGGGGCCAGTGATTTGTCGACAGGACCAAGGGATACGCAGTATTTT
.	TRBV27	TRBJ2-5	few	CASSFTRPSQETQYF	TGTGCCAGCAGTTTCACCAGACCCTCCCAAGAGACCCAGTACTTC
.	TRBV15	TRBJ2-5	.	CATSTRRGETQYF	TGTGCCACCAGCACCCGGCGAGGGGAGACCCAGTACTTC
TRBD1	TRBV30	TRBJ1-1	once	CAWSQGDPGAFF	TGTGCCTGGAGCCAGGGGGATCCAGGAGCTTTCTTT
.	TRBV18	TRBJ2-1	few	CASSPQVLDEQFF	TGTGCCAGCTCTCCGCAGGTCCTCGATGAGCAGTTCTTC
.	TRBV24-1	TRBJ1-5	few	CATSVASNQPQHF	TGTGCCACCAGCGTAGCTAGCAATCAGCCCCAGCATTTT
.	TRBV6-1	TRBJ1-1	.	CASSEIGRAEAFF	TGTGCCAGCAGTGAAATAGGACGAGCCGAAGCTTTCTTT
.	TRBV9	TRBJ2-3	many	CASSKGGNPPDTQYF	TGTGCCAGCAGTAAGGGAGGAAATCCCCCAGATACGCAGTATTTT
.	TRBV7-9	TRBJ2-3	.	CASTSRGRGVTDTQYF	TGTGCCAGCACCTCCCGAGGCCGAGGGGTCACAGATACGCAGTATTTT
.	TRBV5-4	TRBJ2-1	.	CASSLGLTPNEQFF	TGTGCCAGCAGCTTGGGACTTACCCCTAATGAGCAGTTCTTC
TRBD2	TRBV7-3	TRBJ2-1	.	CASSFPASGPRYSYNEQFF	TGTGCCAGCAGCTTTCCGGCTAGCGGGCCTAGATACTCCTACAATGAGCAGTTCTTC
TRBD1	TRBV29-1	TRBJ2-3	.	CSGGVGNRGRADTQYF	TGCAGCGGAGGAGTCGGGAACAGGGGCCGGGCAGATACGCAGTATTTT
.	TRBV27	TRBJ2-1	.	CARGPYNEQFF	TGTGCCAGAGGGCCTTACAATGAGCAGTTCTTC
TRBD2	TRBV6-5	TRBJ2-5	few	CASSSPPGLAEETQYF	TGTGCCAGCAGTTCTCCTCCGGGACTAGCGGAAGAGACCCAGTACTTC
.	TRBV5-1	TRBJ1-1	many	CASSPPGLNTEAFF	TGCGCCAGCAGCCCGCCGGGGTTAAACACTGAAGCTTTCTTT
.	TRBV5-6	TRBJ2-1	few	CASIKLNGRFFNEQFF	TGTGCCAGCATCAAACTTAATGGACGGTTTTTTAATGAGCAGTTCTTC
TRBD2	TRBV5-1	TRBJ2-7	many	CASSLRTPFLLADPSKEYF	TGCGCCAGCAGCTTGAGAACCCCCTTTCTACTAGCGGATCCTTCGAAGGAGTACTTC
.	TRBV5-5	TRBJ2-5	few	CASRGPLGRETQYF	TGTGCCAGTCGGGGGCCTCTAGGGCGAGAGACCCAGTACTTC
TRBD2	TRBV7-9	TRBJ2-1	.	CASSLEALREGSSEQFF	TGTGCCAGCAGCTTAGAGGCGTTGCGGGAGGGCTCGAGTGAGCAGTTCTTC
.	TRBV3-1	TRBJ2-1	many	CASSLRAEQFF	TGTGCCAGCAGCCTTAGGGCCGAGCAGTTCTTC
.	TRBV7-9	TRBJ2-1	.	CASSQLSYNEQFF	TGTGCCAGCAGCCAACTCTCCTACAATGAGCAGTTCTTC
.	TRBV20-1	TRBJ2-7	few	CSARARSSYEQYF	TGCAGTGCTAGAGCGCGGAGCTCCTACGAGCAGTACTTC
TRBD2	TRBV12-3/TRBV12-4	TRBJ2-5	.	CASSSRLGTSGKETQYF	TGTGCCAGCAGTTCTCGACTCGGGACTAGCGGTAAAGAGACCCAGTACTTC
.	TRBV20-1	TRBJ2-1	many	CSAREAWNNNEQFF	TGCAGTGCTAGAGAGGCCTGGAATAACAATGAGCAGTTCTTC